This TCR beta chain originates from a study of blood T cell repertoires in COVID-19. Study summary: Nucleic acid was either cDNA or gDNA, and it came from T cells, B-cell-depleted T cells, or PBMCs.

As handled by the study authors: Estimates of nucleated cell counts were drawn from the amplification of reference gene primers. The assay was immunoSEQ multiplex PCR, and TCRdb's table has in-frame clones only and misses some. That table furnishes V, J and clone size, whereas the DNA furnished D and trimming. Among 25,000 to 35,000 clones, more than 80% were seen once, and the ten largest hold approximately 7%. Material: peripheral blood. The TCR originated in a human donor in a cohort sampled during active COVID-19.

The CDR3 coding sequence is TGTGCCAGCAGCCAATCAGGGGGATATTACACAGATACGCAGTATTTT. Its translation is CASSQSGGYYTDTQYF. The V gene is TRBV3-1 (or the pseudogene TRBV3-2), the J gene TRBJ2-3; 7 nucleotides line up with TRBD1. Germline loops: CDR1 LGHDT, CDR2 YNNKEL (reference sequence). Germline trimming cut 2 bases from V and 2 bases from J; bases unmatched to any gene: 7. This CDR3 has 16 residues.